A selection of T cell receptor beta chains follows, all from one sample in a study of cytomegalovirus exposure and HLA in healthy donors. Using immunoSEQ multiplex PCR, the repertoire was profiled, and TCRdb retains in-frame clones only, with some absent. Here the sample spans about 93,000 clones, around four fifths being singletons. The sample comprised PBMCs. These receptors came from a man aged 30-40 years in good health and CMV-seronegative. The CDR3 runs from the conserved cysteine through the conserved F or W. The order of the fields is clone size, V gene, J gene, D gene, CDR3 protein, CDR3 DNA. D genes are given only for firm matches. Expanded clones are given a class, and other clones once, few, many or no size at all.

clone_size: few
v_call: TRBV7-2
j_call: TRBJ1-3
d_call: .
cdr3_aa: CASSLALGSGRGTIYF
cdr3_nt: TGTGCCAGCAGCTTAGCGCTGGGGTCCGGGAGGGGGACCATATATTTT

clone_size: .
v_call: TRBV7-9
j_call: TRBJ1-2
d_call: TRBD1
cdr3_aa: CASSHLYGDSYGYTF
cdr3_nt: TGTGCCAGCAGCCACCTCTATGGGGACAGCTATGGCTACACCTTC

clone_size: .
v_call: TRBV25-1
j_call: TRBJ2-3
d_call: TRBD1
cdr3_aa: CASSDGQGASDTQYF
cdr3_nt: TGTGCCAGCAGTGACGGACAGGGGGCATCAGATACGCAGTATTTT

clone_size: .
v_call: TRBV30
j_call: TRBJ2-2
d_call: TRBD1
cdr3_aa: CAWIPTGSHTGELFF
cdr3_nt: TGTGCCTGGATCCCGACAGGGAGTCACACCGGGGAGCTGTTTTTT

clone_size: .
v_call: TRBV7-8
j_call: TRBJ2-2
d_call: .
cdr3_aa: CASSLEGPELFF
cdr3_nt: TGTGCCAGCAGCTTAGAGGGGCCCGAGCTGTTTTTT

clone_size: .
v_call: TRBV25-1
j_call: TRBJ2-7
d_call: TRBD1
cdr3_aa: CASSPSLGQGGEQYF
cdr3_nt: TGTGCCAGCAGTCCTTCCCTCGGACAGGGCGGCGAGCAGTACTTC

clone_size: .
v_call: TRBV6-4
j_call: TRBJ1-5
d_call: TRBD1
cdr3_aa: CASSRGAQPQHF
cdr3_nt: TGTGCCAGCAGCAGGGGGGCTCAGCCCCAGCATTTT

clone_size: .
v_call: TRBV5-4
j_call: TRBJ2-7
d_call: .
cdr3_aa: CASSSPTYEQYF
cdr3_nt: TGTGCCAGCAGCTCTCCTACCTACGAGCAGTACTTC

clone_size: .
v_call: TRBV27
j_call: TRBJ1-1
d_call: .
cdr3_aa: CASSTYRNTEAFF
cdr3_nt: TGTGCCAGCAGTACGTACAGGAACACTGAAGCTTTCTTT

clone_size: .
v_call: TRBV7-9
j_call: TRBJ2-3
d_call: .
cdr3_aa: CASSYGQTHTDTQYF
cdr3_nt: TGTGCCAGCAGCTATGGACAGACCCACACAGATACGCAGTATTTT

clone_size: .
v_call: TRBV6-5
j_call: TRBJ1-5
d_call: .
cdr3_aa: CASSASQVQGQPQHF
cdr3_nt: TGTGCCAGCAGCGCATCACAGGTTCAAGGTCAGCCCCAGCATTTT

clone_size: .
v_call: TRBV9
j_call: TRBJ2-3
d_call: TRBD1
cdr3_aa: CASSGRQGGGTQYF
cdr3_nt: TGTGCCAGCAGCGGAAGACAGGGGGGAGGCACGCAGTATTTT

clone_size: .
v_call: TRBV15
j_call: TRBJ1-5
d_call: .
cdr3_aa: CATSREGGVDQPQHF
cdr3_nt: TGTGCCACCAGCAGAGAGGGGGGTGTCGATCAGCCCCAGCATTTT

clone_size: .
v_call: TRBV29-1
j_call: TRBJ2-7
d_call: .
cdr3_aa: CSGKGSYEQYF
cdr3_nt: TGCAGCGGTAAGGGGTCCTACGAGCAGTACTTC

clone_size: .
v_call: TRBV5-6
j_call: TRBJ1-1
d_call: .
cdr3_aa: CASSWQSEAFF
cdr3_nt: TGTGCCAGCAGCTGGCAGTCAGAAGCTTTCTTT

clone_size: .
v_call: TRBV19
j_call: TRBJ2-1
d_call: TRBD1
cdr3_aa: CASSPGQGGNEQFF
cdr3_nt: TGTGCCAGTAGTCCGGGACAGGGAGGGAATGAGCAGTTCTTC

clone_size: medium-sized
v_call: TRBV12-2
j_call: TRBJ2-1
d_call: .
cdr3_aa: CASRLEASYNEQFF
cdr3_nt: TGTGCAAGTCGCTTAGAGGCTAGCTACAATGAGCAGTTCTTC

clone_size: .
v_call: TRBV21-1
j_call: TRBJ2-2
d_call: .
cdr3_aa: CASSKKERESPANTGELFF
cdr3_nt: TGTGCCAGCAGCAAAAAGGAGCGGGAGTCCCCCGCGAACACCGGGGAGCTGTTTTTT